A single sample is the source of the 5 T cell receptor beta chains below, sequenced in a study of identical twins (TCRdb year 2016). The protocol used for the library was 5' RACE. Sequenced using an Illumina HiSeq 2000. TCRdb passed the public sequencing reads through fastp at Q25 and MiXCR, retaining productive beta sequences. Every CDR3 protein is listed once, alongside the most common genes and DNA of its rows. Within this sample are more than 1.5 million distinct CDR3 sequences, with under 35% of them counted one time only. The ten largest clones take up approximately 0.29% of the sample. Sequencing was carried out using cord blood. Receptors were obtained from a newborn girl in good health.

A word on this clonotype: At one boundary the junction diverges from the germline segment, which might be a read error. V is TRBV29-1 and J is TRBJ2-1; D is possibly TRBD1 or TRBD2 (7 bases each). Germline V gene sequence: CDR1 SQVTM, CDR2 ANQGSEA. The CDR3 length is 17 residues. CDR3 region: CSVWTGLGSSSCNEQFF. In DNA form, the CDR3 reads TGCAGCGTTTGGACAGGACTAGGATCTAGCTCCTGCAATGAGCAGTTCTTC.

The V gene is TRBV28, the J gene TRBJ1-6; D not resolved. The CDR3 totals 12 residues. V lost 10 bases, J lost 6 bases, and 10 bases lay in between. Germline assignment: CDR1 MDHEN and CDR2 SYDVKM. DNA of the CDR3: TGTGCCACCCTTTGGGGTAATTCACCCCTCCACTTT. Amino acid sequence: CATLWGNSPLHF. The whole variable domain, remainder taken from reference TRBV28 and TRBJ1-6, is DVKVTQSSRYLVKRTGEKVFLECVQDMDHENMFWYRQDPGLGLRLIYFSYDVKMKEKGDIPEGYSVSREKKERFSLILESASTNQTSMYLCATLWGNSPLHFGNGTRLTVT.

Concerning this clonotype: Germline is not matched at one junction end, which may reflect a read error. The chain recombines TRBV3-1 with TRBJ2-1, with 10 bases aligning to TRBD2. The CDR3 sequence is 15 residues long. CDR1 is LGHDT, CDR2 YNNKEL, per germline (reference sequence). Here the CDR3 DNA reads TGTGCCGGCAGCCTGGAGCTAGCGGGAGCGCATGAGCAGTTCTTC. Translated, it gives CAGSLELAGAHEQFF.

This clonotype was recorded a few times. DNA for the CDR3: TGCAGTGCTAGAGATCAAGGACTAGGGTACTACGAGCAGTACTTC. Translation gives CSARDQGLGYYEQYF. This chain joins TRBV20-1 and TRBJ2-7; 7 nucleotides agree with TRBD2. The CDR3 length is 15 residues. V dropped 0 bases and J dropped 3; count of bases not matched to a gene: 8. Germline values: CDR1 DFQATT, CDR2 SNEGSKA (reference sequence).

This clonotype was found a few times. V usage is TRBV6-1 and J usage is TRBJ1-5, with a possible D match to TRBD1 (6 bases). V lost 6 bases, J lost 7 bases, and 19 bases lay in between. The CDR3 runs 15 residues. The germline CDR1 and CDR2 sequences are MNHNS and SASEGT. Here the CDR3 DNA reads TGTGCCAGCAGCTTGGACAGCTCTATCTTCCAGCCCCAGCATTTT. Translation gives CASSLDSSIFQPQHF.